The next 10 T cell receptor beta chains were all read from a single sample in a study of cytomegalovirus exposure and HLA in healthy donors. 13 Jbeta primers and 60 Vbeta primers were used for the PCR. Sequenced by immunoSEQ multiplex PCR; TCRdb stores in-frame clones only, minus some. Here the sample spans about 82,000 clones, around four fifths being singletons. The specimen was PBMCs. The source is a woman in her fifties or sixties in good health and CMV-seropositive.

V is TRBV5-6 and J is TRBJ1-3; perhaps TRBD1 as D (6 bases). Germline V gene sequence: CDR1 SGHDT, CDR2 YYEEEE. This CDR3 region has 14 residues. V dropped 4 bases and J dropped 2 bases, with 10 bases sitting between them. The DNA of the CDR3 is TGTGCCAGCAGCCCCGGACAGACTGGAAACACCATATATTTT. Protein sequence: CASSPGQTGNTIYF.

V is TRBV4-2 and J is TRBJ2-1, with D possibly TRBD1 on 5 matching bases. The germline gives CDR1 LGHNA, CDR2 YNFKEQ. V lost 2 bases and J 8 bases, leaving 10 bases between the germline ends. The CDR3 is made up of 13 amino acids. The CDR3 protein is CASSQNQGDEQFF. In DNA form, the CDR3 reads TGTGCCAGCAGCCAAAACCAGGGTGATGAGCAGTTCTTC.

The chain uses TRBV11-1 and TRBJ2-2; D ambiguous. The CDR3 has 16 amino acids. The V gene's germline CDR1 is SGHAT and CDR2 FQDESV (reference sequence). V dropped 5 bases and J dropped 1 base, with 14 bases sitting between them. The CDR3 DNA is TGTGCCAGCAGCAACAACTACAAACAGAACACCGGGGAGCTGTTTTTT. Protein: CASSNNYKQNTGELFF.

Only a few counts were recorded for this clone. The chain carries TRBV10-3 and TRBJ1-6; D call uncertain. This CDR3 spans 14 amino acids. V was shortened by 0 bases and J by 7 bases, with 7 bases between the two germline ends. The germline V gene encodes CDR1 ENHRY and CDR2 SYGVKD. CDR3 DNA: TGTGCCATCAGTGAGTCGGCGGGGAATTCACCCCTCCACTTT. Translation: CAISESAGNSPLHF.

The chain couples TRBV6-5 to TRBJ2-5; 7 bases match TRBD2. This CDR3 spans 15 amino acids. V shed 2 bases and J 3 bases; nucleotides not matched to a gene: 6. CDR1 is MNHEY and CDR2 is SVGAGI in the germline V gene. This CDR3 is CASSYQGGAEETQYF. The CDR3 DNA reads as TGTGCCAGCAGTTACCAGGGAGGGGCGGAAGAGACCCAGTACTTC.

This clone was seen only a few times. The chain couples TRBV6-4 to TRBJ1-2, with 9 bases fitting TRBD1. Trimming at V came to 6 bases and at J to 4 bases, leaving 9 bases not matched to a gene. The germline V gene has CDR1 MRHNA and CDR2 SNTAGT. The CDR3 consists of 15 residues. The CDR3 DNA is TGTGCCAGCAGAAAGGGGGACAGGGTAGGCTATGGCTACACCTTC. Its translation: CASRKGDRVGYGYTF.

The chain joins TRBV30 to TRBJ2-7; unclear D gene. Per germline, CDR1 GTSNPN and CDR2 SVGIG (reference sequence). V was shortened by 0 bases and J by 0 bases, with 12 bases between the two germline ends. The CDR3 sequence is 15 residues long. CDR3 sequence (DNA): TGTGCCTGGAGTGTTGGGTACCCGGGCTCCTACGAGCAGTACTTC. Translating it yields CAWSVGYPGSYEQYF.

The V and J genes are TRBV7-6 and TRBJ2-1; 15 nucleotides align to TRBD2. The CDR3 contains 18 residues. With 0 bases clipped from V and 4 bases from J, the junction kept 4 bases outside the gene matches. CDR1 is SGHVS, CDR2 FNYEAQ, per germline. Here the CDR3 reads CASSLAGLAGGNYNEQFF. The CDR3 region has the DNA TGTGCCAGCAGCTTAGCGGGACTAGCGGGAGGAAATTACAATGAGCAGTTCTTC. The variable domain in full, completed from reference TRBV7-6 and TRBJ2-1, reads GAGVSQSPRYKVTKRGQDVALRCDPISGHVSLYWYRQALGQGPEFLTYFNYEAQQDKSGLPNDRFSAERPEGSISTLTIQRTEQRDSAMYRCASSLAGLAGGNYNEQFFGPGTRLTVL.

The V gene is TRBV7-3, the J gene TRBJ1-3, with D unclear. Germline V lookup: CDR1 SGHTA, CDR2 FQGTGA. V gave up 4 bases and J gave up 7 bases, with 8 bases separating them. This CDR3 spans 12 amino acids. The CDR3 loop is CASSSVMNTIYF. In nucleotides, the CDR3 is TGTGCCAGCAGCTCAGTTATGAACACCATATATTTT. Full variable domain (outside the CDR3, taken from reference TRBV7-3 and TRBJ1-3): GAGVSQTPSNKVTEKGKYVELRCDPISGHTALYWYRQSLGQGPEFLIYFQGTGAADDSGLPNDRFFAVRPEGSVSTLKIQRTERGDSAVYLCASSSVMNTIYFGEGSWLTVV.

The V gene is TRBV19, the J gene TRBJ1-5, with 9 nucleotides matching TRBD1. Germline V gene sequence: CDR1 LNHDA, CDR2 SQIVND (reference sequence). The V segment lost 5 bases and the J segment 5 bases; nucleotides outside the gene matches: 1. CDR3 length: 13 residues. CDR3 coding DNA: TGTGCCAGTAGTCGGACAGGGGATCAGCCCCAGCATTTT. Residues: CASSRTGDQPQHF.